This T cell receptor (beta chain) appears in the sequencing data of a study of control samples from healthy donors and cancer patients. The table came from immunoSEQ multiplex PCR; TCRdb's copy has only in-frame clones and leaves some out. The table has 100,000 to 150,000 clones, less than 95% seen once. In regard to this clone: The same CDR3 arises from other DNA sequences in this sample as well.

The CDR3 runs to 11 residues. Trimming removed 0 bases at V and 5 bases at J, with 1 base between. Germline V CDR1 and CDR2: SGHRS, YFSETQ. This sequence joins TRBV5-1 and TRBJ2-3; D remains ambiguous. Material: blood. The TCR originated in a man aged 18 to 29 in good health. As DNA, the CDR3 is TGCGCCAGCAGCTTGGTAGATACGCAGTATTTT. Its translation: CASSLVDTQYF.